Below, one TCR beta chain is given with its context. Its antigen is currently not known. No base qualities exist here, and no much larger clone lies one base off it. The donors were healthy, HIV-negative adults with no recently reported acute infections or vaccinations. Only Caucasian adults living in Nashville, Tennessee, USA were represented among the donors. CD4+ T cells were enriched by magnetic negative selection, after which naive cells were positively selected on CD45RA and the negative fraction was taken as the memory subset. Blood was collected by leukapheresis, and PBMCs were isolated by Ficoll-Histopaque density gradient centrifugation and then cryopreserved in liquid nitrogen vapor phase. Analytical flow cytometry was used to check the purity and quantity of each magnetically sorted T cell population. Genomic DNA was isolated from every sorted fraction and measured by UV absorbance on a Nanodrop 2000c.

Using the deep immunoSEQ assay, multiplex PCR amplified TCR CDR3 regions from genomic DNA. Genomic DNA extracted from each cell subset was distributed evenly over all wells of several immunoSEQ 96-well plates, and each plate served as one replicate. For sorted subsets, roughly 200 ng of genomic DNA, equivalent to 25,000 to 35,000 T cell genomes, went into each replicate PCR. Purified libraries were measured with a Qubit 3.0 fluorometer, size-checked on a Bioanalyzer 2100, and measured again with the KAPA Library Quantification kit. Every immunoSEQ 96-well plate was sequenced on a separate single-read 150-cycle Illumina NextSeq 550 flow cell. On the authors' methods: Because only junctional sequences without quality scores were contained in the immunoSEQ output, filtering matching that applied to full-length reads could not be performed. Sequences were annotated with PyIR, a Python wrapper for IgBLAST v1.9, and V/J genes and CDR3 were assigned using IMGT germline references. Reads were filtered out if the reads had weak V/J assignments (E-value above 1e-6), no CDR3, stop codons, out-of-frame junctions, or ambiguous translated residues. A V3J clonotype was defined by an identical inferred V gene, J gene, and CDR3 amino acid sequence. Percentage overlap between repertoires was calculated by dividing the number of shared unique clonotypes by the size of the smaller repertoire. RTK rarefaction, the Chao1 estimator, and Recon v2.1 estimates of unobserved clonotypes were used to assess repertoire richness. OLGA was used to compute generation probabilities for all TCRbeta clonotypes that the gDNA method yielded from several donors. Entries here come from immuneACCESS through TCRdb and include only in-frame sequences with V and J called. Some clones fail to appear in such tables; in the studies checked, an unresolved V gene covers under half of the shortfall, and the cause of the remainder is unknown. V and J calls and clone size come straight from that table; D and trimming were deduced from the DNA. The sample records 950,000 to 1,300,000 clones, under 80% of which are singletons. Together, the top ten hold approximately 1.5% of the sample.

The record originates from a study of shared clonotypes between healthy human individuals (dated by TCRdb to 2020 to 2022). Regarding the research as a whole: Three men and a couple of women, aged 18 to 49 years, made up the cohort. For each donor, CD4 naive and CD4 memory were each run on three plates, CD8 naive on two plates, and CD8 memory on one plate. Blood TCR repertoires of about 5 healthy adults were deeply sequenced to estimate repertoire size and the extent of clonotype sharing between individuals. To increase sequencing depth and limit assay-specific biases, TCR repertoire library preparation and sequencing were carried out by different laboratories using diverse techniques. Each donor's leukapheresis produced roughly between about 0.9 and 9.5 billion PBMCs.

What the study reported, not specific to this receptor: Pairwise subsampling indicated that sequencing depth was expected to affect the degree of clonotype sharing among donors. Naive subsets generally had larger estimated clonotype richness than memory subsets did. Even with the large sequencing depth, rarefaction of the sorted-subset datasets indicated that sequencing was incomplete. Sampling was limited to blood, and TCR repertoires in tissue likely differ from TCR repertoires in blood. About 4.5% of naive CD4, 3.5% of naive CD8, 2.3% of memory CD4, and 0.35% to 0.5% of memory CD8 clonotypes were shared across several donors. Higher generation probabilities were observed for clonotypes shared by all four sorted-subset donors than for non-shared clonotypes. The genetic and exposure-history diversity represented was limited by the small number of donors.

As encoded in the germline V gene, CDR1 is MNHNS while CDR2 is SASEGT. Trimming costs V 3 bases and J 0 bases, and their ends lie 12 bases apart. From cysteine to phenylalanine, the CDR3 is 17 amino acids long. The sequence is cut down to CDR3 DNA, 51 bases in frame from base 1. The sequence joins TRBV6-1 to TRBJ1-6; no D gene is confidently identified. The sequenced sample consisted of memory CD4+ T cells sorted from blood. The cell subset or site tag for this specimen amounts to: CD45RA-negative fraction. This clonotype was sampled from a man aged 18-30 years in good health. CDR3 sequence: CASSEIAASSYNSPLHF. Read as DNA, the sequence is TGTGCCAGCAGTGAGATAGCCGCGAGCTCCTATAATTCACCCCTCCACTTT.